This TCR beta chain emerged from a study of response to subunit inactivated influenza vaccine. Study results and limitations: Authors suggested few new T cells are recruited by each seasonal influenza vaccination.

One entry per CDR3 protein results from TCRdb running MiXCR on the RT-PCR reads. The sample records around 200,000 distinct CDR3 sequences, over 13% being singletons. Germline V gene sequence: CDR1 PRHDT, CDR2 FYEKMQ (reference sequence). The CDR3 is made up of 16 amino acids. V trimming: 5 bases; J trimming: 1 base; junction bases outside the gene matches: 8. Worth noting for this clonotype: Its antigen is as yet unknown.

This chain links TRBV13 with TRBJ2-5, with 9 bases fitting TRBD1. The sequencing here drew on CD8+ T cells sorted from PBMCs, taken around 5 days after vaccination. This receptor was obtained from a man aged 50-59 years who received an inactivated influenza vaccine. CDR3 sequence: CASSGTDRGTQETQYF. In DNA form, the CDR3 reads TGTGCCAGCAGCGGAACCGACAGGGGGACCCAAGAGACCCAGTACTTC. The whole variable domain, remainder taken from reference TRBV13 and TRBJ2-5, is AAGVIQSPRHLIKEKRETATLKCYPIPRHDTVYWYQQGPGQDPQFLISFYEKMQSDKGSIPDRFSAQQFSDYHSELNMSSLELGDSALYFCASSGTDRGTQETQYFGPGTRLLVL.